This T cell receptor beta chain is drawn from a study of OX40 agonist ivuxolimab in advanced cancers. The CDR3 contains 14 residues. Germline V lookup: CDR1 SGHTA, CDR2 FQGNSA. Between the trimmed V and J ends, which lost 5 bases and 1 base, there was a span of 8 bases. Using immunoSEQ multiplex PCR, the repertoire was profiled, and TCRdb retains in-frame clones only, with some absent. This repertoire shows more than 100,000 clones, 75% to 90% found once; its top ten account for around 0.57%. The sequence was obtained from an adult with an advanced solid tumor such as melanoma, head and neck, liver or kidney cancer. The rearrangement uses TRBV7-2 and TRBJ1-4; TRBD1 is a possible D gene (6 bases). The sequences come from CD4+ or CD8+ T cells sorted from blood, collected in a trial of the OX40 agonist ivuxolimab. This CDR3 is CASSLRGTNEKLFF. In DNA, the CDR3 is TGTGCCAGCAGCCTCAGGGGAACTAATGAAAAACTGTTTTTT.